The next 8 T cell receptor beta chains were all read from a single sample in a study of identical twins. One entry per CDR3 protein, called by TCRdb with MiXCR from the 5' RACE reads. The sample contains about 530,000 distinct CDR3 sequences, 20% to 25% of which appear only once. Another study also made use of these data, one on yellow fever vaccine responses in identical twins.

Material: CD4+ T cells sorted from blood. The receptors originated from a woman younger than 30 in good health.

This clonotype has just a few counts. The V and J genes are TRBV3-1 and TRBJ2-1; the D gene is possibly TRBD2 (6 bases). The germline V and J ends were trimmed by 4 bases and 1 base, with 11 bases remaining between them. Germline V gives CDR1 LGHDT, CDR2 YNNKEL (reference sequence). This CDR3 comprises 15 residues. CDR3 bases: TGTGCCAGCAGCCGAAGACTAGTTTCCTACAATGAGCAGTTCTTC. It specifies CASSRRLVSYNEQFF.

This chain joins TRBV7-9 and TRBJ1-2; D is perhaps TRBD1 (5 bases). From germline, CDR1 is SEHNR and CDR2 FQNEAQ (reference sequence). V lost 5 bases and J 2 bases, leaving 15 bases between the germline ends. The CDR3 has 15 residues. CDR3 DNA sequence: TGTGCCAGCAGCCCTACGGGACTCCTGAACTATGGCTACACCTTC. Protein sequence: CASSPTGLLNYGYTF.

This clonotype was recorded a few times. The rearrangement uses TRBV5-1 and TRBJ2-1; D gene ambiguous. V was shortened by 3 bases and J by 0 bases, with 7 bases between the two germline ends. Germline V CDR1 and CDR2: SGHRS, YFSETQ. The CDR3 totals 14 residues. CDR3 loop: CASSSWSSYNEQFF. The CDR3 region has the DNA TGCGCCAGCAGCTCATGGAGCTCCTACAATGAGCAGTTCTTC.

V usage is TRBV11-1 and J usage is TRBJ2-1; 16 bases map to TRBD2. Germline trimming cut 5 bases from V and 0 bases from J; bases unmatched to any gene: 10. Germline CDR1 SGHAT, CDR2 FQDESV (reference sequence). This CDR3 region has 20 residues. CDR3 in amino acids: CASSHPGLAGGGSSYNEQFF. The CDR3 DNA sequence: TGTGCCAGCAGCCACCCGGGACTAGCGGGAGGGGGGAGCTCCTACAATGAGCAGTTCTTC.

CDR3 in DNA: TGTGCCAGCAGTTACCCCCCGGGGTCGAAAAAACTGTTTTTT. Translation: CASSYPPGSKKLFF. The rearrangement uses TRBV12-3 or TRBV12-4 and TRBJ1-4; D gene uncertain. CDR3 size: 14 residues. V was pared by 4 bases and J by 9 bases, with 15 bases between.

This clonotype came up a few times. This chain uses TRBV7-3 with TRBJ2-1, with 8 bases matching TRBD2. Germline-derived CDR1 and CDR2 are SGHTA and FQGTGA. The CDR3 is made up of 14 amino acids. V shed 3 bases, J shed 7 bases, and the junction held 5 bases outside the gene matches. This CDR3 reads CASSFFTGGNEQFF. The CDR3 DNA sequence: TGTGCCAGCAGCTTTTTCACGGGAGGGAATGAGCAGTTCTTC.

This rearrangement joins TRBV5-1 to TRBJ2-1; 11 bases match TRBD2. The CDR3 has 16 amino acids. Germline CDR1 and CDR2: SGHRS and YFSETQ. Trimming took 3 bases from V and 4 from J; bases not matched to a gene: 6. The CDR3, as DNA: TGCGCCAGCAGCTGGGGGACTAGCGGAACGTACAATGAGCAGTTCTTC. It translates to CASSWGTSGTYNEQFF.

The chain couples TRBV9 to TRBJ1-6; 11 bases are a match to TRBD1. The CDR3 length is 15 residues. Germline V gives CDR1 SGDLS, CDR2 YYNGEE. V lost 4 bases and J lost 9; bases outside the gene matches: 6. The DNA for the CDR3 is TGTGCCAGCAGCTACGCCGGGACAGGGGGTTCACCCCTCCACTTT. Translation: CASSYAGTGGSPLHF.